This T cell receptor (beta chain) comes out of a study of T cell repertoires in cytomegalovirus infection. TCRdb itself ran the reads through MiXCR, one entry per CDR3 protein. The data show about 180,000 distinct CDR3 sequences, about a sixth seen once. Per the germline V gene, CDR1 is SGHAT and CDR2 is FQNNGV. This CDR3 spans 14 amino acids. V dropped 2 bases and J dropped 10; count of bases not matched to a gene: 6. The sequenced sample was CD8+ T cells from PBMCs. The chain employs TRBV11-2 and TRBJ1-2; 11 positions match TRBD1. The TCR originated in a human donor in good health (CMV status not recorded). Some clones in this sample may be carry-over from other donors' samples. This chain's CDR3 is CASSLRPGQGVYTF. The CDR3 bases are TGTGCCAGCAGCTTAAGGCCGGGACAGGGGGTCTACACCTTC.